This section outlines one T cell receptor (beta chain) sequence together with its context. The antigen is undetermined. These data come from a study of cytomegalovirus exposure and HLA in healthy donors. Study outcomes and limitations: The CMV antigen specificity of a few CMV-associated chains was confirmed through in vitro analysis.

This CDR3 is 15 amino acids long. Germline CDR1 and CDR2: MGHRA and YSYEKL. V was cut by 1 base and J by 0 bases, with 9 bases left in between. The study drew the donors from its approximately 120-subject validation cohort, separate from the approximately 700-subject first cohort. The data were produced by immunoSEQ multiplex PCR, yet TCRdb's version contains in-frame clones alone and is incomplete. Here the sample spans tens of thousands of clones, 85% to 95% being singletons. The sequence came from a man aged 18 to 29 in good health and CMV-seropositive. The genes are TRBV4-1 and TRBJ1-1; unclear D gene. The sequenced material came from PBMCs. The CDR3 spells CASSQVRKLNTEAFF. In DNA, the CDR3 is TGCGCCAGCAGCCAAGTGAGGAAATTGAACACTGAAGCTTTCTTT.